The 29 T cell receptor beta chains listed next were all sequenced from one sample in a study of shared clonotypes between healthy human individuals. TCRdb's table, derived via immunoSEQ multiplex PCR, lists solely in-frame clones and lacks some. The data hold more than 2 million clones, with almost 96% observed a single time. Sequenced sample: naive CD4+ T cells sorted from blood. The sample's subset: CD45RA+ positively selected. Receptors originate from a young man in good health.

V and J are TRBV10-2 and TRBJ1-2, with D possibly being TRBD1 (5 bases). The CDR3 length is 15 residues. The V end lost 2 bases, the J end lost 4 bases, and 14 bases lay between the germline ends. CDR1 is WSHSY, CDR2 SAAADI, per germline. This chain's CDR3 is CASSETRGGAYGYTF. The CDR3 nucleotides are TGCGCCAGCAGTGAGACCCGTGGGGGAGCCTATGGCTACACCTTC.

This chain connects TRBV27 to TRBJ1-6; 9 bases align to TRBD1. CDR1 is MNHEY and CDR2 is SMNVEV in the germline V gene (reference sequence). After removal of 5 bases from V and 6 bases from J, the junction contained 5 bases not matched to a gene. The CDR3 is 15 amino acids. The chain's CDR3 is CASSRTGGTNSPLHF. CDR3 in DNA: TGTGCCAGCAGTAGAACAGGGGGCACTAATTCACCCCTCCACTTT.

The CDR3 bases are TGCGCCAGCAGGGGTTCCGGAGGAGTGAACACTGAAGCTTTCTTT. This translates into CASRGSGGVNTEAFF. The chain carries TRBV5-1 and TRBJ1-1, with D uncertain. Per germline, CDR1 SGHRS and CDR2 YFSETQ. Trimming removed 5 bases at V and 0 bases at J, with 14 bases between. There are 15 residues in the CDR3.

This clone was observed a single time. The rearrangement links TRBV7-9 to TRBJ1-4; TRBD1 matches 9 bases. J was trimmed by 7 bases and V by 7 bases; bases with no gene match: 7. The CDR3 contains 14 residues. Per the germline V gene, CDR1 is SEHNR and CDR2 is FQNEAQ (reference sequence). CDR3 bases: TGTGCCAGCAACCGACAGGGGGAGGGTGAAAAACTGTTTTTT. This translates into CASNRQGEGEKLFF.

The V gene is TRBV27, the J gene TRBJ2-7; 7 bases align to TRBD1. There are 15 residues in the CDR3. Germline V CDR1 and CDR2: MNHEY, SMNVEV (reference sequence). With V trimmed by 4 bases and J by 2 bases, 8 bases remained unmatched. This CDR3 reads CASSSKQGLTYEQYF. For the CDR3, the DNA is TGTGCCAGCAGTTCGAAACAGGGGTTAACCTACGAGCAGTACTTC.

The J gene is TRBJ2-3, the V gene TRBV29-1; 9 bases agree with TRBD1. This CDR3 spans 14 amino acids. Per the germline V gene, CDR1 is SQVTM and CDR2 is ANQGSEA. V shed 7 bases, J shed 6 bases, and the junction held 11 bases outside the gene matches. CDR3 sequence reads: CSAKTGGFLDTQYF. DNA of the CDR3: TGCAGCGCCAAAACAGGGGGCTTTTTGGATACGCAGTATTTT.

The chain combines TRBV4-1 with TRBJ1-6; 10 bases are a match to TRBD1. This CDR3 is built from 15 residues. The V and J ends lost 4 bases and 7 bases, in that order; junction bases with no gene match: 4. The V gene's germline CDR1 is MGHRA and CDR2 YSYEKL. CDR3 region: CASSPGTGENSPLHF. The CDR3 DNA reads TGCGCCAGCAGCCCGGGGACAGGGGAAAATTCACCCCTCCACTTT.

V and J are TRBV28 and TRBJ1-3; D is perhaps TRBD1 (6 bases). The CDR3 has 16 residues. Germline CDR1 reads MDHEN; CDR2 reads SYDVKM. Trimming took 3 bases from V and 5 from J, leaving 17 bases between them. The CDR3 loop is CASSFRPTGLRNTIYF. The DNA for the CDR3 is TGTGCCAGCAGTTTTCGACCAACAGGGTTAAGAAACACCATATATTTT. Filled out from reference TRBV28 and TRBJ1-3, the complete variable domain reads DVKVTQSSRYLVKRTGEKVFLECVQDMDHENMFWYRQDPGLGLRLIYFSYDVKMKEKGDIPEGYSVSREKKERFSLILESASTNQTSMYLCASSFRPTGLRNTIYFGEGSWLTVV.

The genes are TRBV5-6 and TRBJ2-3, with 8 bases lining up with TRBD2. This CDR3 comprises 15 residues. Trimming cost V 4 bases and J 3 bases; bases outside gene matches: 7. Germline CDR1 reads SGHDT; CDR2 reads YYEEEE. The CDR3 spells CASSSGGRTTDTQYF. The CDR3 DNA is TGTGCCAGCAGCAGCGGGGGTAGGACGACAGATACGCAGTATTTT.

The V gene is TRBV13, the J gene TRBJ2-5; 7 positions agree with TRBD2. Germline V CDR1 and CDR2: PRHDT, FYEKMQ (reference sequence). V trimming: 3 bases; J trimming: 5 bases; junction bases outside the gene matches: 9. The CDR3 has 15 residues. The CDR3 nucleotides read TGTGCCAGCAGCTTGGGGAGGGCCTTAGGGGAGACCCAGTACTTC. Its translation: CASSLGRALGETQYF.

This chain uses TRBV6-5 with TRBJ1-1; D gene ambiguous. The CDR3 has 13 amino acids. Trimming removed 2 bases at V and 7 bases at J, with 11 bases between. CDR1 and CDR2 from the germline V gene are MNHEY and SVGAGI. Written as DNA, the CDR3 is TGTGCCAGCAGTTACAGGGCAGAGAATGAAGCTTTCTTT. Translated, it gives CASSYRAENEAFF.

This chain joins TRBV7-8 and TRBJ2-2; TRBD2 is a possible D gene (5 bases). Between the trimmed V and J ends, which lost 5 bases and 5 bases, there was a span of 24 bases. CDR3 length: 18 amino acids. The germline gives CDR1 SGHVS, CDR2 FQNEAQ. DNA of the CDR3: TGTGCCAGCAGCCCACGTTACCCGGGGTGGCAAGGGACCGGGGAGCTGTTTTTT. Protein product: CASSPRYPGWQGTGELFF. The full variable domain, its missing parts supplied by reference TRBV7-8 and TRBJ2-2, is GAGVSQSPRYKVAKRGQDVALRCDPISGHVSLFWYQQALGQGPEFLTYFQNEAQLDKSGLPSDRFFAERPEGSVSTLKIQRTQQEDSAVYLCASSPRYPGWQGTGELFFGEGSRLTVL.

The chain employs TRBV12-5 and TRBJ1-1; D remains unclear. V lost 10 bases and J lost 1, with 7 bases in between. This CDR3 region has 11 residues. Germline V gives CDR1 LGHNT, CDR2 FRNRAP. CDR3: CAMSRNTEAFF. The DNA of the CDR3 is TGTGCTATGAGCAGGAACACTGAAGCTTTCTTT.

The chain is built from TRBV4-3 and TRBJ1-5; 7 bases match TRBD1. The CDR3 is 16 residues long. Germline V gene lookup returns CDR1 LGHNA and CDR2 YSLEER. The V and J ends lost 1 base and 4 bases, in that order; junction bases with no gene match: 7. As DNA, the CDR3 is TGCGCCAGCAGCCAAGCTTTTCCAGGGGGAAATCAGCCCCAGCATTTT. Protein sequence: CASSQAFPGGNQPQHF.

The chain carries TRBV5-4 and TRBJ2-1; TRBD2 matches 10 bases. With V trimmed by 5 bases and J by 0 bases, 5 bases remained unmatched. The CDR3 extends over 16 amino acids. The germline gives CDR1 SGHNT, CDR2 YYREEE (reference sequence). CDR3 sequence: CASRSSGRASYNEQFF. The CDR3, as DNA: TGTGCCAGCAGATCCAGCGGGAGGGCCTCCTACAATGAGCAGTTCTTC.

This rearrangement joins TRBV18 to TRBJ2-3; 8 positions agree with TRBD2. V was pared by 4 bases and J by 4 bases, with 4 bases of the junction left unmatched. The germline CDR1 and CDR2 sequences are KGHSH and LQKENI. CDR3 length equals 14 residues. CDR3: CASSQSGSADTQYF. In nucleotides, the CDR3 is TGTGCCAGCTCACAAAGCGGGAGCGCAGATACGCAGTATTTT.

This clone is a singleton in its sample. V gene TRBV10-3 combines with J gene TRBJ2-1; D possibly matches TRBD1 or TRBD2 (6 bases each). The length of the CDR3 is 13 residues. Per the germline V gene, CDR1 is ENHRY and CDR2 is SYGVKD. Trimming left V 2 bases short and J 6 bases short, with 8 bases between. CDR3 sequence reads: CAISEGGGNEQFF. The CDR3 bases are TGTGCCATCAGTGAGGGAGGGGGCAATGAGCAGTTCTTC.

The CDR3 reads CASSRAGGYQETQYF. The CDR3 nucleotides read TGTGCCAGCAGCCGAGCGGGGGGATACCAAGAGACCCAGTACTTC. The chain carries TRBV21-1 and TRBJ2-5; the D segment call TRBD2 is taken from the table without a DNA check. TRBV21-1 is deemed a pseudogene. The CDR3 length is 15 residues.

The genes are TRBV5-1 and TRBJ2-6, with D tentatively TRBD2 (5 bases). The germline V gene has CDR1 SGHRS and CDR2 YFSETQ. V lost 3 bases, J lost 3 bases, and 16 bases lay in between. The CDR3 totals 17 residues. The CDR3 protein is CASSSGGPRGGANVLTF. CDR3 bases: TGCGCCAGCAGCTCCGGTGGCCCCCGGGGTGGGGCCAACGTCCTGACTTTC.

This chain uses TRBV25-1 with TRBJ1-2; 7 bases are shared with TRBD1. Germline CDR1 and CDR2: MGHDK and SYGVNS. This CDR3 is built from 17 residues. With 2 bases clipped from V and 6 bases from J, the junction kept 15 bases outside the gene matches. Written as DNA, the CDR3 is TGTGCCAGCAGTGAAGGGACAGTAAACGAGCTTCGGCATGGCTACACCTTC. Translation gives CASSEGTVNELRHGYTF.

The chain has TRBV27 and TRBJ1-5; the D gene is possibly TRBD1 (6 bases). The CDR3 contains 16 residues. The V end lost 5 bases, the J end lost 0 bases, and 14 bases lay between the germline ends. The V gene's germline CDR1 is MNHEY and CDR2 SMNVEV (reference sequence). CDR3 in DNA: TGTGCCAGCAGTCCCTTCCCAGGGGTTAGCAATCAGCCCCAGCATTTT. Translating it yields CASSPFPGVSNQPQHF.

CDR3 sequence: CASSSQGERYPGYEQYF. CDR3 nucleotide sequence: TGTGCCAGCAGTTCCCAGGGAGAAAGGTATCCGGGCTACGAGCAGTACTTC. The rearrangement uses TRBV27 and TRBJ2-7; D tentatively reads TRBD1 or TRBD2 (5 bases each). The CDR3 is 17 residues long. Trimming took 4 bases from V and 3 from J, leaving 22 bases between them. CDR1 and CDR2 from the germline V gene are MNHEY and SMNVEV (reference sequence).

The chain is built from TRBV25-1 and TRBJ1-2, with D possibly matching TRBD1 (6 bases). CDR3 size: 13 residues. Trimming removed 0 bases at V and 7 bases at J, with 9 bases between. The germline CDR1 and CDR2 sequences are MGHDK and SYGVNS. This CDR3 is CASSEYTGSGYTF. The CDR3, as DNA: TGTGCCAGCAGTGAATATACAGGGTCTGGCTACACCTTC.

Concerning this clone: Additional DNA sequences in this sample encode the identical CDR3. The rearrangement joins TRBV9 to TRBJ2-3, with TRBD2 matching 12 bases. With V trimmed by 3 bases and J by 3 bases, 2 bases remained unmatched. The CDR3 consists of 15 residues. Germline loops: CDR1 SGDLS, CDR2 YYNGEE. DNA of the CDR3: TGTGCCAGCAGCGCCACTAGCGGGAGGACAGATACGCAGTATTTT. Protein sequence: CASSATSGRTDTQYF.

This clone was seen only once. The rearrangement links TRBV30 to TRBJ2-7; 13 bases fit TRBD2. J lost 4 bases, V lost 2 bases, and 17 bases had no gene match. This CDR3 is 19 amino acids long. Germline V gene lookup returns CDR1 GTSNPN and CDR2 SVGIG (reference sequence). CDR3 in DNA: TGTGCCTGGAGTTCACCCCTCCCCGGACTAGCGGGAGTAGCATACGAGCAGTACTTC. Protein product: CAWSSPLPGLAGVAYEQYF. Full variable domain (rest looked up from reference TRBV30 and TRBJ2-7): SQTIHQWPATLVQPVGSPLSLECTVEGTSNPNLYWYRQAAGRGLQLLFYSVGIGQISSEVPQNLSASRPQDRQFILSSKKLLLSDSGFYLCAWSSPLPGLAGVAYEQYFGPGTRLTVT.

J is TRBJ1-1 and V is TRBV11-2; TRBD1 agrees at 8 bases. With 4 bases clipped from V and 6 bases from J, the junction kept 13 bases outside the gene matches. Germline-derived CDR1 and CDR2 are SGHAT and FQNNGV. There are 16 residues in the CDR3. The CDR3 coding sequence is TGTGCCAGCAGCTCCCCAATGAGGACAGGGAGACCTGAAGCTTTCTTT. This translates into CASSSPMRTGRPEAFF.

V usage is TRBV5-1 and J usage is TRBJ1-2, with 10 positions matching TRBD1. The germline V gene has CDR1 SGHRS and CDR2 YFSETQ. The CDR3 consists of 14 residues. The J segment lost 8 bases and the V segment lost 4 bases, leaving 8 bases of the junction unmatched. CDR3 protein: CASSPTGGAGGYTF. The CDR3 region has the DNA TGCGCCAGCAGCCCGACAGGGGGCGCGGGGGGCTACACCTTC.

The CDR3 reads CASSQEAGSSYNEQFF. In DNA, the CDR3 is TGCGCCAGCAGCCAAGAGGCGGGGAGCTCCTACAATGAGCAGTTCTTC. The chain has TRBV4-1 and TRBJ2-1, with D possibly being TRBD2 (6 bases). The ends were cut back, 0 bases at V and 0 bases at J, with 9 bases in the middle. Per germline, CDR1 MGHRA and CDR2 YSYEKL. There are 16 residues in the CDR3.

The chain is built from TRBV7-2 and TRBJ1-6; 9 nucleotides match TRBD1. The CDR3 has 14 amino acids. J lost 14 bases, V lost 4 bases, and 9 bases had no gene match. Germline loops: CDR1 SGHTA, CDR2 FQGNSA. CDR3 amino acids: CASSSGQGSPSLHF. As DNA, the CDR3 is TGTGCCAGCAGCTCGGGACAGGGTTCGCCTTCCCTCCACTTT. The entire variable domain, with the rest obtained from reference TRBV7-2 and TRBJ1-6, is as follows: GAGVSQSPSNKVTEKGKDVELRCDPISGHTALYWYRQSLGQGLEFLIYFQGNSAPDKSGLPSDRFSAERTGGSVSTLTIQRTQQEDSAVYLCASSSGQGSPSLHFGNGTRLTVT.